This is a list of T cell receptor beta chains from one sample in a study of T-cell memory formation after mild COVID-19. TCRdb reanalysed the 5' RACE reads using MiXCR and keeps one entry per CDR3 protein. The sample holds 250,000 to 300,000 distinct CDR3 sequences, roughly 8.2% seen once. Sequencing used PBMCs or a T cell subset sorted from them (not recorded which). These receptors came from a man aged 18-30 years who had mild COVID-19 (a few samples of this study predate the infection). Cell type and time point are not known. Each CDR3 is given with its conserved first and last residue. The order of the fields is J gene, clone size, D gene, V gene, CDR3 DNA, CDR3 protein. D genes are given only for firm matches. Expanded clones get a size class; other rows say once, few or many, or leave the size out.

TRBJ2-2 many - TRBV24-1 TGTGCCACCAGTGATTCAACAGTCCACACCGGGGAGCTGTTTTTT CATSDSTVHTGELFF
TRBJ2-7 few - TRBV6-2/TRBV6-3 TGTGCCAGCAGCAGTCATCAGGCGAGCTCCTACGAGCAGTACTTC CASSSHQASSYEQYF
TRBJ1-3 - - TRBV9 TGTGCCAGCAGCGTAGGAGGGACTGGAAACACCATATATTTT CASSVGGTGNTIYF
TRBJ2-7 - - TRBV18 TGTGCCAGCTCACCACGTCCAGGGGTCGACGAGCAGTACTTC CASSPRPGVDEQYF
TRBJ1-1 few - TRBV9 TGTGCCAGCAGCGTAGGCGGTTCCGAAATGAACACTGAAGCTTTCTTT CASSVGGSEMNTEAFF
TRBJ2-3 few - TRBV3-1 TGTGCCAGCAGCCAGACTAGTCCAGATACGCAGTATTTT CASSQTSPDTQYF
TRBJ2-7 few - TRBV5-1 TGCGCCAGCAGCTTGGCCCCAGGGACAATCTACGAGCAGTACTTC CASSLAPGTIYEQYF
TRBJ2-3 few - TRBV18 TGTGCCAGCTCACCGCGTGAGCCAGATACGCAGTATTTT CASSPREPDTQYF
TRBJ2-5 few - TRBV12-3/TRBV12-4 TGTGCCAGCAGTTTTGATTCAGAGACCCAGTACTTC CASSFDSETQYF
TRBJ2-1 - - TRBV7-2 TGTGCCAGCAGCCCCGCGGCGTACAATGAGCAGTTCTTC CASSPAAYNEQFF
TRBJ1-3 few - TRBV10-3 TGTGCCATCACTCCACGCTCTGGAAACACCATATATTTT CAITPRSGNTIYF
TRBJ2-7 - - TRBV25-1 TGTGCCAGCAGTGAAGCCTTTTACGAGCAGTACTTC CASSEAFYEQYF
TRBJ1-2 - - TRBV18 TGTGCCAGCTCACCACGGGGGGCTAACTATGGCTACACCTTC CASSPRGANYGYTF
TRBJ2-1 - TRBD2 TRBV9 TGTGCCAGCAGCGAACCCATGCGGGAGGAGCAGTTCTTC CASSEPMREEQFF
TRBJ1-1 - - TRBV10-2 TGCGCCAGCAGTGAGTTAGGAATGAACACTGAAGCTTTCTTT CASSELGMNTEAFF
TRBJ1-5 - - TRBV24-1 TGTGCCACCTGGGAGGGGCCCCAGCATTTT CATWEGPQHF
TRBJ2-2 few - TRBV4-1 TGCGCCAGCAGCCAAGGCATAGGGATAACCGGGGAGCTGTTTTTT CASSQGIGITGELFF
TRBJ1-3 few - TRBV4-3 TGCGCCAGCAGCCAAGATATACAACCTGGAAACACCATATATTTT CASSQDIQPGNTIYF
TRBJ2-1 - TRBD2 TRBV30 TGTGCCTGGACTAGCGGGGGCCCCTACAATGAGCAGTTCTTC CAWTSGGPYNEQFF
TRBJ2-7 - - TRBV5-1 TGCGCCAGCAGCTTGCAGCTGGCCTCCTACGAGCAGTACTTC CASSLQLASYEQYF
TRBJ2-2 - - TRBV10-1 TGCGCCAGCAGCGCGGATCAGGGGACGGCCGGGGAGCTGTTTTTT CASSADQGTAGELFF
TRBJ2-5 - - TRBV12-3/TRBV12-4 TGTGCCAGCAGTTTAGCGATTGGGGGTCGGACCCAGTACTTC CASSLAIGGRTQYF
TRBJ2-5 - - TRBV6-5 TGTGCCAGCAGTTACGCCGGGACCCCTGGTGAGACCCAGTACTTC CASSYAGTPGETQYF
TRBJ2-5 - - TRBV4-1 TGCGCCAGCAGCCAAGATCCAGGACAGCAAGAGACCCAGTACTTC CASSQDPGQQETQYF
TRBJ2-1 - - TRBV5-1 TGCGCCAGCAGCTTGGTGGACTATAGAAACAATGAGCAGTTCTTC CASSLVDYRNNEQFF
TRBJ2-7 - - TRBV20-1 TGCAGTGCTAGAGTGGCTAGCGAAAACTCCTACGAGCAGTACTTC CSARVASENSYEQYF
TRBJ2-3 - - TRBV4-3 TGCGCCAGCAGCCAAGATTCGGGGGACACAGATACGCAGTATTTT CASSQDSGDTDTQYF
TRBJ2-1 many - TRBV20-1 TGCAGTGCTAGGGCTATGAGGGGGGGCAATGAGCAGTTCTTC CSARAMRGGNEQFF
TRBJ2-3 many - TRBV7-3 TGTGCCAGCAGCACAACGGGGCTCACAGATACGCAGTATTTT CASSTTGLTDTQYF
TRBJ1-2 - TRBD1 TRBV11-2 TGTGCCAGCAGCTTAGATCCAGGGGGCGCAAACTATGGCTACACCTTC CASSLDPGGANYGYTF
TRBJ1-1 - - TRBV20-1 TGCAGTGCCCACGTTGGGGGGAGCACTGAAGCTTTCTTT CSAHVGGSTEAFF
TRBJ2-1 few TRBD2 TRBV20-1 TGCAGTGCTAGCCGTAGCGGGGGGGCCGGCAATGAGCAGTTCTTC CSASRSGGAGNEQFF
TRBJ1-5 many - TRBV4-3 TGCGCCAGCAGCCAATTGCAGGGTAAACCCCAGCATTTT CASSQLQGKPQHF
TRBJ2-1 - - TRBV11-3 TGTGCCAGCAGCAAGGGGGGCAACTACAATGAGCAGTTCTTC CASSKGGNYNEQFF
TRBJ2-7 - - TRBV4-2 TGTGCCAGCAGCCAAGATCTGGCACGGGGCTACGAGCAGTACTTC CASSQDLARGYEQYF
TRBJ2-5 many - TRBV18 TGTGCCAGCTCACCTCCACCGGGCCGAGGGTTTGTGGGGTACCAAGAGACCCAGTACTTC CASSPPPGRGFVGYQETQYF